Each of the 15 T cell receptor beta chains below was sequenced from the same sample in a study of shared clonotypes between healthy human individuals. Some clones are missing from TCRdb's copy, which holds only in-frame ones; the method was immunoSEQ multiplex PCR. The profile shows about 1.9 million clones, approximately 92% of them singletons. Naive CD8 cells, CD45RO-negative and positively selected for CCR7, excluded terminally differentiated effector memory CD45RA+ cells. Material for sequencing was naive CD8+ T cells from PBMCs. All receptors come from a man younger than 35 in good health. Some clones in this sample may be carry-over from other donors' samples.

As DNA, the CDR3 is TGTGCCAGCAGCTACGGACTAGCGCCCTACGAGCAGTACTTC. This encodes CASSYGLAPYEQYF. V usage is TRBV7-2 and J usage is TRBJ2-7; 9 bases agree with TRBD2. The CDR3 sequence is 14 residues long. Germline loops: CDR1 SGHTA, CDR2 FQGNSA. V lost 4 bases to trimming and J lost 2 bases; unmatched junction nucleotides: 3.

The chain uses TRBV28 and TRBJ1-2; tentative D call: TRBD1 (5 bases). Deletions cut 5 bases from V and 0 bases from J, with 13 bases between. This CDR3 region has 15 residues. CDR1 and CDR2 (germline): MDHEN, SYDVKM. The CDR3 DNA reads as TGTGCCAGCAGTGGGCGGGACCGACCTAACTATGGCTACACCTTC. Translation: CASSGRDRPNYGYTF.

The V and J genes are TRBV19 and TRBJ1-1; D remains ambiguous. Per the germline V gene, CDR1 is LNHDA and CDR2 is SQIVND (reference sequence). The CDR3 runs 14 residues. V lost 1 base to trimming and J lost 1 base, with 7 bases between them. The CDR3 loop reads CASSIGLWNTEAFF. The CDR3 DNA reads TGTGCCAGTAGTATAGGCTTGTGGAACACTGAAGCTTTCTTT.

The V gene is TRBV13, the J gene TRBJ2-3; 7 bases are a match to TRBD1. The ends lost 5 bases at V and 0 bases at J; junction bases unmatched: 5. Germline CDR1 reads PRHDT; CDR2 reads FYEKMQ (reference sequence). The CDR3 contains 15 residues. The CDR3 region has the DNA TGTGCCAGCAGCCAAGACAGGGAGAGCACAGATACGCAGTATTTT. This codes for CASSQDRESTDTQYF.

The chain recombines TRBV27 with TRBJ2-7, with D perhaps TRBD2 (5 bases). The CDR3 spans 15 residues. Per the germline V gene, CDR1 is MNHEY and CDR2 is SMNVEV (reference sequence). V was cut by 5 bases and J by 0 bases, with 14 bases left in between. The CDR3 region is CASSPGGFGSYEQYF. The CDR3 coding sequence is TGTGCCAGCAGTCCCGGCGGGTTCGGCTCCTACGAGCAGTACTTC.

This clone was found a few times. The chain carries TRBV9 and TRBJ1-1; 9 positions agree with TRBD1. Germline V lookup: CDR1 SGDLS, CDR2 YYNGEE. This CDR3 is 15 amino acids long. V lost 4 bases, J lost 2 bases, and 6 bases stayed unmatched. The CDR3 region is CASSSPGQGNTEAFF. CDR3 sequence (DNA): TGTGCCAGCAGCTCCCCGGGACAGGGAAACACTGAAGCTTTCTTT.

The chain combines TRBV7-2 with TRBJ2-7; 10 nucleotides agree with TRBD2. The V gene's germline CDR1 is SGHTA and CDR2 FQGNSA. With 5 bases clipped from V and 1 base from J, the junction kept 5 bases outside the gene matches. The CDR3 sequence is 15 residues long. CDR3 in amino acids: CASSRGTSVSYEQYF. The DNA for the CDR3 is TGTGCCAGCAGCCGCGGGACTAGCGTTTCCTACGAGCAGTACTTC.

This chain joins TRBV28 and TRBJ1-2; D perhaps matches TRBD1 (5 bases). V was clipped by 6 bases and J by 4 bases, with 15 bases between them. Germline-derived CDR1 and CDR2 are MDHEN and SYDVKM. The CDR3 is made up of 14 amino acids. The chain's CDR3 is CASRTIRVGYGYTF. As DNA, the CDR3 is TGTGCCAGCAGGACGATCAGGGTAGGCTATGGCTACACCTTC.

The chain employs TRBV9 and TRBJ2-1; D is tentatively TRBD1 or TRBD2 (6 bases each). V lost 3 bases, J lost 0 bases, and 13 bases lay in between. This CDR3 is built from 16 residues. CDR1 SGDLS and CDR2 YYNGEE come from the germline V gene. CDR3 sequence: CASSARGGLSYNEQFF. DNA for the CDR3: TGTGCCAGCAGCGCCCGTGGGGGGCTCTCCTACAATGAGCAGTTCTTC.

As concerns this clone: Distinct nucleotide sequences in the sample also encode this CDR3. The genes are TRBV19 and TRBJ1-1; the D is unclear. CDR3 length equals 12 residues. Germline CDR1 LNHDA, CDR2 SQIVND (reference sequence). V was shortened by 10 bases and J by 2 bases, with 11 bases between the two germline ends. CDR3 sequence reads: CATRLGNTEAFF. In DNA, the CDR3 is TGTGCCACTCGCCTGGGAAACACTGAAGCTTTCTTT.

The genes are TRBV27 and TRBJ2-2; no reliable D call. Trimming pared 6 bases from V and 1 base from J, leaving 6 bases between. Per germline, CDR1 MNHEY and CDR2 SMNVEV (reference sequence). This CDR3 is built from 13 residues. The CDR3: CASRRQNTGELFF. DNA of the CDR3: TGTGCCAGCAGGAGACAGAACACCGGGGAGCTGTTTTTT.

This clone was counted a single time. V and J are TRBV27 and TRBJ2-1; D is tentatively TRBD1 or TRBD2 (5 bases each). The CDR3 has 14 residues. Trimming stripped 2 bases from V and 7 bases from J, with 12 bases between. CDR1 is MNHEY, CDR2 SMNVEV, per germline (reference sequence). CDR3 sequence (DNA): TGTGCCAGCAGTTTAAGTGGGGGTAGGAATGAGCAGTTCTTC. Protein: CASSLSGGRNEQFF.

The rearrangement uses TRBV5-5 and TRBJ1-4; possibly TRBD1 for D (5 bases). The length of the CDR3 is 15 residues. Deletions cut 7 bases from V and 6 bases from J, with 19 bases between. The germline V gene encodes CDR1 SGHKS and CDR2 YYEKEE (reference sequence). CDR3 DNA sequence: TGTGCCAGCCGGAGGGACCGCCTTATGGATGAAAAACTGTTTTTT. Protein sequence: CASRRDRLMDEKLFF.

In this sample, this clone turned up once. The CDR3 DNA is TGTGCCAGCTCACAAGCTACAGGGTACTACAATGAGCAGTTCTTC. Translation gives CASSQATGYYNEQFF. The J gene is TRBJ2-1, the V gene TRBV18; perhaps TRBD1 as D (6 bases). CDR3 length equals 15 residues. The germline V gene has CDR1 KGHSH and CDR2 LQKENI. The ends were cut back, 4 bases at V and 3 bases at J, with 13 bases in the middle.

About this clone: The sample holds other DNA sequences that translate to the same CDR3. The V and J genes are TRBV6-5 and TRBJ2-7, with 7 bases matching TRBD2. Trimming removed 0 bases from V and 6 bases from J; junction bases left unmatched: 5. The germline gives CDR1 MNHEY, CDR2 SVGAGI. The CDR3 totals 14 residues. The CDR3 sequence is CASSYSGGRSEQYF. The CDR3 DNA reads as TGTGCCAGCAGTTACTCCGGGGGGAGGTCCGAGCAGTACTTC.